A single sample is the source of the 14 T cell receptor beta chains below, sequenced in a study of cytomegalovirus exposure and HLA in healthy donors. The PCR was carried out with 60 Vbeta primers and 13 Jbeta primers. Clones were read by immunoSEQ multiplex PCR, and TCRdb kept only the in-frame ones, dropping some. Found here are 150,000 to 200,000 clones, roughly 80% of them singletons; the top ten hold approximately 6.7%. The sequenced material came from PBMCs. The receptor source for this set is a young man in good health and CMV-seropositive.

The rearrangement joins TRBV6-5 to TRBJ1-1; D might be TRBD1 (5 bases). This CDR3 contains 13 residues. Per germline, CDR1 MNHEY and CDR2 SVGAGI. Deletions cut 3 bases from V and 4 bases from J, with 9 bases between. As DNA, the CDR3 is TGTGCCAGCAGTTATGGACACGGCACTGAAGCTTTCTTT. Its translation is CASSYGHGTEAFF.

This clone is a singleton in its sample. This chain links TRBV7-6 with TRBJ1-1; 9 bases match TRBD1. Germline lookup yields CDR1 SGHVS and CDR2 FNYEAQ. The CDR3 length is 14 residues. J gave up 4 bases and V 3 bases, and 3 bases lay outside the gene matches. DNA for the CDR3: TGTGCCAGCAGCTTTACGGACAGGGGCACTGAAGCTTTCTTT. Protein: CASSFTDRGTEAFF.

This chain joins TRBV11-2 and TRBJ2-2, with D possibly TRBD1 on 6 matching bases. Germline CDR1 reads SGHAT; CDR2 reads FQNNGV. Deletions cut 4 bases from V and 7 bases from J, with 16 bases between. CDR3 length equals 15 residues. CDR3 DNA: TGTGCCAGCAGCTGGATAGGCTTACAGGGCGGGGAGCTGTTTTTT. Its translation: CASSWIGLQGGELFF.

This clone was seen many times. The chain has TRBV9 and TRBJ1-1; perhaps TRBD1 as D (6 bases). V lost 4 bases and J 1 base, leaving 11 bases between the germline ends. Germline CDR1 SGDLS, CDR2 YYNGEE. This CDR3 region has 14 residues. CDR3 bases: TGTGCCAGCAGCTCATGGACAGAGAACACTGAAGCTTTCTTT. Encoded protein: CASSSWTENTEAFF.

V is TRBV7-8 and J is TRBJ2-2; weak D call: TRBD2 (5 bases). This CDR3 contains 14 residues. Germline lookup yields CDR1 SGHVS and CDR2 FQNEAQ. V gave up 4 bases and J gave up 6 bases, with 12 bases separating them. The CDR3 coding sequence is TGTGCCAGCAGCTCCGGGGTGGGTTCCGGGGAGCTGTTTTTT. It specifies CASSSGVGSGELFF.

This clone was recorded once. This chain links TRBV7-9 with TRBJ1-3; perhaps TRBD1 as D (6 bases). Trimming removed 6 bases at V and 0 bases at J, with 9 bases between. CDR3 size: 14 residues. Per germline, CDR1 SEHNR and CDR2 FQNEAQ (reference sequence). This CDR3 reads CASSPDSSGNTIYF. CDR3 bases: TGTGCCAGCAGTCCGGACAGCTCTGGAAACACCATATATTTT.

The chain is built from TRBV7-2 and TRBJ2-5; TRBD2 matches 15 bases. There are 17 residues in the CDR3. Germline CDR1 reads SGHTA; CDR2 reads FQGNSA. V gave up 5 bases and J gave up 5 bases; unmatched junction bases: 9. This CDR3 is CASSLWTSGGAAETQYF. CDR3 bases: TGTGCCAGCAGCCTATGGACTAGCGGGGGGGCAGCCGAGACCCAGTACTTC.

This rearrangement joins TRBV6-5 to TRBJ2-1, with a weak D call TRBD1 (6 bases). V dropped 5 bases and J dropped 0 bases, with 8 bases sitting between them. This CDR3 comprises 14 residues. CDR1 is MNHEY, CDR2 SVGAGI, per germline. In DNA, the CDR3 is TGTGCCAGCAGTACAGGGAGCTCCTACAATGAGCAGTTCTTC. As protein: CASSTGSSYNEQFF.

This clone was counted once. The V and J genes are TRBV7-6 and TRBJ2-3; TRBD2 matches 8 bases. Unmatched junction bases numbered 4, after V lost 4 bases and J lost 1 base. Germline V gene sequence: CDR1 SGHVS, CDR2 FNYEAQ. The CDR3 extends over 15 amino acids. CDR3 sequence (DNA): TGTGCCAGCAGCTGGGGTAGCGGGGGCACAGATACGCAGTATTTT. Its translation is CASSWGSGGTDTQYF.

The CDR3: CASSEQGEGNTIYF. CDR3 nucleotides: TGTGCCAGCAGTGAACAGGGGGAGGGAAACACCATATATTTT. The V and J genes are TRBV2 and TRBJ1-3, with 7 bases that match TRBD1. After removal of 2 bases from V and 4 bases from J, the junction contained 2 bases not matched to a gene. The V gene's germline CDR1 is SNHLY and CDR2 FYNNEI. The CDR3 loop spans 14 amino acids. Combining the CDR3 with reference TRBV2 and TRBJ1-3 gives the whole variable domain EPEVTQTPSHQVTQMGQEVILRCVPISNHLYFYWYRQILGQKVEFLVSFYNNEISEKSEIFDDQFSVERPDGSNFTLKIRSTKLEDSAMYFCASSEQGEGNTIYFGEGSWLTVV.

CDR3 in amino acids: CASSPTTSTDTQYF. CDR3 bases: TGCGCCAGCAGCCCCACGACTAGCACAGATACGCAGTATTTT. J is TRBJ2-3 and V is TRBV5-1; no firm D call. CDR3 length: 14 residues. Trimming pared 4 bases from V and 0 bases from J, leaving 9 bases between. Per the germline V gene, CDR1 is SGHRS and CDR2 is YFSETQ.

This chain links TRBV28 with TRBJ1-5; TRBD1 agrees at 10 bases. V dropped 5 bases and J dropped 7; count of bases not matched to a gene: 14. The CDR3 spans 17 residues. CDR1 and CDR2 (germline): MDHEN, SYDVKM. The CDR3 bases are TGTGCCAGCAGTCCCCCCCTCGTGACAGGGGGCGGCCAGCCCCAGCATTTT. Protein: CASSPPLVTGGGQPQHF.

The chain carries TRBV21-1 and TRBJ1-1. TRBV21-1 is flagged as a pseudogene. This CDR3 contains 14 residues. CDR3 nucleotide sequence: TGTGCCAGCAGCGCCCGGGGGGCTAAGACTGAAGCTTTCTTT. This encodes CASSARGAKTEAFF.

This clone was counted a single time. The chain uses TRBV28 and TRBJ1-2; a weak D match, TRBD1 (5 bases). Germline assignment: CDR1 MDHEN and CDR2 SYDVKM. Trimming stripped 2 bases from V and 3 bases from J, with 16 bases between. There are 16 residues in the CDR3. The CDR3 coding sequence is TGTGCCAGCAGTTTAAGCCGGGTCAGGGCCCACTATGGCTACACCTTC. Its translation: CASSLSRVRAHYGYTF.